A single sample gave rise to the 14 T cell receptor beta chains below, sequenced in a study of siplizumab effects on memory and regulatory T cells. Clones were sequenced by immunoSEQ multiplex PCR, and TCRdb holds only the in-frame ones, with some missing. Here the sample spans 95,000 to 100,000 clones, 85% to 95% being singletons. Input material: non-Treg CD4+ T cells sorted from blood. The receptors were gathered from a human donor in good health.

CDR3 protein: CASSIGRRGQGGNIQYF. The CDR3 bases are TGTGCCAGTAGTATCGGTCGGAGGGGACAGGGGGGAAACATTCAGTACTTC. V is TRBV19 and J is TRBJ2-4, with 11 positions matching TRBD1. Trimming cost V 3 bases and J 6 bases; bases outside gene matches: 10. CDR1 is LNHDA and CDR2 is SQIVND in the germline V gene (reference sequence). The CDR3 length is 17 residues.

To note about this clone: The same CDR3 is also encoded by other DNA sequences in this sample. The V gene is TRBV5-1, the J gene TRBJ2-3; TRBD1 agrees at 7 bases. V gave up 1 base and J gave up 0 bases; unmatched junction bases: 2. CDR1 and CDR2 (germline): SGHRS, YFSETQ. The length of the CDR3 is 15 residues. CDR3 sequence: CASSLTGASTDTQYF. The CDR3 coding sequence is TGCGCCAGCAGCTTGACAGGGGCTAGCACAGATACGCAGTATTTT. The full variable domain, rest sourced from reference TRBV5-1 and TRBJ2-3, is KAGVTQTPRYLIKTRGQQVTLSCSPISGHRSVSWYQQTPGQGLQFLFEYFSETQRNKGNFPGRFSGRQFSNSRSEMNVSTLELGDSALYLCASSLTGASTDTQYFGPGTRLTVL.

This chain links TRBV5-4 with TRBJ2-6; 11 bases are a match to TRBD1. CDR3 length: 18 amino acids. J gave up 0 bases and V 4 bases, and 6 bases lay outside the gene matches. Germline V gives CDR1 SGHNT, CDR2 YYREEE (reference sequence). This CDR3 is CASSAGTGGNSGANVLTF. As DNA, the CDR3 is TGTGCCAGCAGCGCGGGGACAGGGGGTAACTCTGGGGCCAACGTCCTGACTTTC. Complete variable domain (other parts from reference TRBV5-4 and TRBJ2-6): ETGVTQSPTHLIKTRGQQVTLRCSSQSGHNTVSWYQQALGQGPQFIFQYYREEENGRGNFPPRFSGLQFPNYSSELNVNALELDDSALYLCASSAGTGGNSGANVLTFGAGSRLTVL.

The chain is built from TRBV7-3 and TRBJ2-1; D might be TRBD2 (6 bases). The CDR3 loop spans 13 amino acids. V lost 4 bases to trimming and J lost 6 bases, with 10 bases between them. Germline assignment: CDR1 SGHTA and CDR2 FQGTGA. CDR3: CASSSQGGNEQFF. The CDR3 nucleotides read TGTGCCAGCAGCTCCCAGGGAGGCAATGAGCAGTTCTTC. Filled out from reference TRBV7-3 and TRBJ2-1, the complete variable domain reads GAGVSQTPSNKVTEKGKYVELRCDPISGHTALYWYRQSLGQGPEFLIYFQGTGAADDSGLPNDRFFAVRPEGSVSTLKIQRTERGDSAVYLCASSSQGGNEQFFGPGTRLTVL.

The chain employs TRBV19 and TRBJ2-7; 10 bases map to TRBD1. Germline V gives CDR1 LNHDA, CDR2 SQIVND (reference sequence). Germline trimming cut 7 bases from V and 8 bases from J; bases unmatched to any gene: 5. The CDR3 loop spans 12 amino acids. The CDR3 DNA reads as TGTGCCAGTAACTCGGGACAGGGGAAGCAGTACTTC. The encoded protein is CASNSGQGKQYF.

The chain is built from TRBV29-1 and TRBJ2-7; a weak D match, TRBD2 (6 bases). Between the trimmed V and J ends, which lost 5 bases and 2 bases, there was a span of 16 bases. The CDR3 loop spans 14 amino acids. In germline, CDR1 is SQVTM, CDR2 ANQGSEA. The CDR3 reads CSVITAGLAYEQYF. The CDR3 region has the DNA TGCAGCGTTATTACAGCGGGTCTAGCCTACGAGCAGTACTTC.

This clone was seen a single time. This chain joins TRBV19 and TRBJ2-7; 10 nucleotides agree with TRBD1. Germline assignment: CDR1 LNHDA and CDR2 SQIVND (reference sequence). CDR3 length equals 14 residues. The V and J ends lost 7 bases and 5 bases, in that order; junction bases with no gene match: 8. This CDR3 reads CASNPGQGLNEQYF. CDR3 sequence (DNA): TGTGCCAGTAACCCGGGACAGGGGCTCAACGAGCAGTACTTC.

This clone occurred once. V usage is TRBV9 and J usage is TRBJ1-1; a possible D gene is TRBD1 (5 bases). The CDR3 length is 18 residues. Germline lookup yields CDR1 SGDLS and CDR2 YYNGEE. V lost 0 bases to trimming and J lost 0 bases, with 18 bases between them. The CDR3 here is CASSVEVEGLRVNTEAFF. The CDR3 nucleotides are TGTGCCAGCAGCGTAGAAGTGGAGGGGCTCAGAGTGAACACTGAAGCTTTCTTT. Supplemented by reference TRBV9 and TRBJ1-1, the full variable domain reads DSGVTQTPKHLITATGQRVTLRCSPRSGDLSVYWYQQSLDQGLQFLIQYYNGEERAKGNILERFSAQQFPDLHSELNLSSLELGDSALYFCASSVEVEGLRVNTEAFFGQGTRLTVV.

The rearrangement joins TRBV18 to TRBJ1-1, with D perhaps matching TRBD1 (5 bases). The CDR3 covers 16 residues. Trimming took off 6 bases at V and 7 bases at J, with 24 bases between the two ends. The germline CDR1 and CDR2 sequences are KGHSH and LQKENI. CDR3 in DNA: TGTGCCAGCTCCCACCGGGAAGGGACGGAAAGGAATGAAGCTTTCTTT. Its protein is CASSHREGTERNEAFF.

The rearrangement uses TRBV28 and TRBJ1-2, with D perhaps TRBD1 (6 bases). V lost 4 bases to trimming and J lost 4 bases, with 13 bases between them. This CDR3 comprises 14 residues. Germline loops: CDR1 MDHEN, CDR2 SYDVKM. The CDR3 spells CASSSTGSGYGYTF. Written as DNA, the CDR3 is TGTGCCAGCAGTTCAACAGGGTCCGGCTATGGCTACACCTTC.

J is TRBJ2-2 and V is TRBV5-1, with 7 bases identical to TRBD2. Unmatched junction bases numbered 8, after V lost 1 base and J lost 8 bases. The CDR3 extends over 15 amino acids. Germline-derived CDR1 and CDR2 are SGHRS and YFSETQ. DNA for the CDR3: TGCGCCAGCAGCTTGAGAACTAGCGTCGGGGGGGAGCTGTTTTTT. Translated: CASSLRTSVGGELFF.

The V and J genes are TRBV6-1 and TRBJ1-4; no definite D call. In germline, CDR1 is MNHNS, CDR2 SASEGT. Between the trimmed V and J ends, which lost 5 bases and 3 bases, there was a span of 10 bases. The length of the CDR3 is 14 residues. CDR3 coding DNA: TGTGCCAGCAGTCCCCGGGCGGCTAATGAAAAACTGTTTTTT. Amino acid sequence: CASSPRAANEKLFF.

The chain uses TRBV5-6 and TRBJ2-3; a weak D match, TRBD2 (5 bases). The V end was cut by 2 bases, the J end by 5 bases, with 9 bases between. Germline values: CDR1 SGHDT, CDR2 YYEEEE. This CDR3 contains 13 residues. CDR3 amino acids: CASSFLEGDTQYF. CDR3 nucleotides: TGTGCCAGCAGCTTCCTCGAGGGAGATACGCAGTATTTT.

The chain combines TRBV7-8 with TRBJ2-1; 7 bases match TRBD2. Germline CDR1 SGHVS, CDR2 FQNEAQ. V lost 2 bases to trimming and J lost 0 bases; unmatched junction nucleotides: 7. The CDR3 covers 17 residues. CDR3 coding DNA: TGTGCCAGCAGCTTAACTCTGGGGGGGGTCTCCTACAATGAGCAGTTCTTC. The encoded protein is CASSLTLGGVSYNEQFF. The variable domain in full, with the rest retrieved from reference TRBV7-8 and TRBJ2-1, is GAGVSQSPRYKVAKRGQDVALRCDPISGHVSLFWYQQALGQGPEFLTYFQNEAQLDKSGLPSDRFFAERPEGSVSTLKIQRTQQEDSAVYLCASSLTLGGVSYNEQFFGPGTRLTVL.